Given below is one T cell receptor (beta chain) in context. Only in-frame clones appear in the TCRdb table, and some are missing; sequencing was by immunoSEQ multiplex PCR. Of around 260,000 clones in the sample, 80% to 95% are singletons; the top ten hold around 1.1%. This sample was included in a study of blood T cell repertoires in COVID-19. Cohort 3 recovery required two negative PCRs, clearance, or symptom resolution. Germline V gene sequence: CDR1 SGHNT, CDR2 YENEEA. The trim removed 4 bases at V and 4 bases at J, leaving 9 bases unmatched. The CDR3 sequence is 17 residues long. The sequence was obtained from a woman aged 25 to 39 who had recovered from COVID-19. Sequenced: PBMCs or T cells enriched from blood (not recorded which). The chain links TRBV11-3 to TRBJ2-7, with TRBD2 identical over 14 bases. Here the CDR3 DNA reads TGTGCCAGCAGCTCCGGGACTAGCGGGAGCGGAGTGTACGAGCAGTACTTC. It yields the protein CASSSGTSGSGVYEQYF.